This T cell receptor (beta chain) is drawn from a study of PD-L1 blockade in urothelial cancer (dated 2017 in TCRdb). Regarding the complete study: Therapy was started in the mid-2010s for all patients, and atezolizumab 1,200 mg was administered intravenously every 3 weeks. In the same patients who had TCR sequencing, pretreatment tumors also underwent whole exome sequencing and RNA sequencing. About nine tenths of the roughly 29 patients were males with bladder-origin urothelial cancer, and about 65% of the roughly 29 reported a prior smoking history. Durable clinical benefit was defined as a progression-free survival longer than 6 months, and TCR features were additionally tested against progression-free survival and overall survival. Twenty-nine patients had pretreatment blood TCR-seq, around 24 had at least one posttreatment blood collection, and around 24 had tumor TCR-seq. Blood samples gave a median of approximately 150,000 T cells and 83,000 or so unique TCRs, with a median clonality of approximately 0.08. Patients had an ECOG performance status of 0 or 1 and had received between 0 and 3 prior chemotherapy regimens. Blood samples were analyzed at two time points: 3 weeks after treatment start (second dose) and 6 weeks after treatment start. Somatic, immune and clinical correlates of response to PD-L1 blockade with atezolizumab in urothelial cancer were the focus of an exploratory multi-omic analysis. TCR sequencing covered pretreatment tumor samples and matched, serially collected peripheral blood taken before and after atezolizumab treatment. Durable clinical benefit was achieved by nine patients but not by the remaining 20.

This clone was found once. The target of this receptor is not known. Base quality data are lacking; no much larger clone is found one base away. To estimate absolute template abundance from read counts, synthetic TCR analog templates were spiked into each PCR. The immunoSEQ assay was used to amplify TCRbeta CDR3 regions from genomic DNA with bias-controlled V and J gene primers. Sequencing of rearranged TCRbeta segments was performed at approximately 20X coverage. The original methods were these. Clustering was used to correct sequencing errors, and CDR3s were annotated against IMGT so that V, D and J genes could be assigned. Downstream analyses used only productive TCRbeta rearrangements and left out out-of-frame or stop-codon sequences. Clonality was calculated as one minus the Shannon entropy normalized by the log of the number of unique productive sequences. Clones differing between time points or between blood and tumor were identified using Fisher's exact test with Benjamini-Hochberg correction, with an adjusted p below 0.01 applied as the threshold. Entries here come from immuneACCESS through TCRdb and include only in-frame sequences with V and J called. Some clones fail to appear in such tables; in the studies checked, an unresolved V gene covers under half of the shortfall, and the cause of the remainder is unknown. V, J and clone size are taken as reported in that table, and D and trimming were inferred from the DNA itself. For this sample there are tens of thousands of clones; roughly four fifths appear just once. The ten most abundant clones make up almost 7% of the sample.

Broader findings and caveats from the paper: Because the sample size was small (n ≈ 30) and many exploratory analyses were performed, the results are intended to be hypothesis-generating. Greater expansion of tumor-associated TCR clones in peripheral blood 3 weeks after the start of treatment was observed in patients with durable benefit (n of about 20, p = 0.022). A pretreatment peripheral blood TCR clonality below the median was linked to improved progression-free and overall survival.

The sample's time point label, decoded: pretreatment peripheral blood. A total of under 30 patients with locally advanced or metastatic urothelial carcinoma, treated at Memorial Sloan Kettering on a trial protocol, made up the cohort. Peripheral blood mononuclear cells were collected pretreatment and during treatment, with between 1 and 8 total time points per patient. The Qiagen DNeasy Blood extraction kit was used to purify genomic DNA from total PBMCs and tumor samples. PBMCs were collected pretreatment and during treatment and were isolated and stored as previously described. The sequencing here drew on PBMCs, taken around atezolizumab (anti-PD-L1) treatment. This clonotype originated in a man in his sixties with urothelial cancer.

The sequence in DNA is TGTGCCAGCAGTGCGGCAGGGGGCCTCAATGAGCAGTTCTTC. This sequence encodes CASSAAGGLNEQFF. Recombination linked TRBV6-5 to TRBJ2-1, with 8 central nucleotides matching TRBD1. In the germline V gene, CDR1 corresponds to MNHEY and CDR2 to SVGAGI. The CDR3 spans 14 residues, from the cysteine through the phenylalanine. Here the CDR3 DNA is all that survives: 42 bases in frame from base 1. Here V drops 5 bases and J drops 6 bases, and the junction holds 6 bases not matched to any gene.